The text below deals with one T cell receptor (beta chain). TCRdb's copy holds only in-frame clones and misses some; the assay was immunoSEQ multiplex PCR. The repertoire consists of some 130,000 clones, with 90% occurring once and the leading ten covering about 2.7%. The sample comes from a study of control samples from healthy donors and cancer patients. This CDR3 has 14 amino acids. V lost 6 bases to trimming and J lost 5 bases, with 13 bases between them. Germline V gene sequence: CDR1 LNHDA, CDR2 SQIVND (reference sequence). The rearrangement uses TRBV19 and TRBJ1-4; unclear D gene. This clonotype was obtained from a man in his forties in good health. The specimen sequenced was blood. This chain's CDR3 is CASSRGVVNEKLFF. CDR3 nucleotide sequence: TGTGCCAGTAGCCGCGGGGTTGTCAATGAAAAACTGTTTTTT.